Listed below are T cell receptor beta chains from one sample, sequenced in a study of cytomegalovirus exposure and HLA in healthy donors. Profiling relied on immunoSEQ multiplex PCR, and the TCRdb table lists in-frame clones only, not all of them. The sample lists about 180,000 clones; about four fifths were seen once. What was sequenced was PBMCs. The origin of the receptors is a boy aged 2 to 9 in good health and CMV-seronegative. Both conserved end residues are part of each CDR3. D genes are given only for firm matches. The size of a clone is reported for some rows only, either as once, few or many, or as a class for expanded clones.

J	V	size	D	CDR3	DNA
TRBJ1-3	TRBV21-1	few	NA	CASSPTGTGGPGNTIYF	TGTGCCAGCAGCCCGACCGGGACAGGGGGCCCTGGAAACACCATATATTTT
TRBJ2-7	TRBV28	few	TRBD1	CASSLTDRGPDEQYF	TGTGCCAGCAGTTTAACGGACAGGGGGCCAGACGAGCAGTACTTC
TRBJ1-1	TRBV7-6	NA	NA	CASSPGARVNTEAFF	TGTGCCAGCAGCCCCGGTGCGAGGGTGAACACTGAAGCTTTCTTT
TRBJ2-1	TRBV10-3	NA	TRBD2	CATLAAPGNEQFF	TGTGCCACGCTAGCGGCACCAGGCAATGAGCAGTTCTTC
TRBJ2-7	TRBV28	once	TRBD2	CASSMSGGVYEQYF	TGTGCCAGCAGCATGAGCGGGGGAGTTTACGAGCAGTACTTC
TRBJ1-1	TRBV5-4	NA	NA	CASSFDPGQNTEAFF	TGTGCCAGCAGCTTCGACCCGGGACAGAACACTGAAGCTTTCTTT
TRBJ2-7	TRBV12-5	NA	NA	CASGPPWAGWEQYF	TGTGCTAGTGGTCCCCCCTGGGCGGGGTGGGAGCAGTACTTC
TRBJ2-7	TRBV30	NA	TRBD1	CAWGTGQGTYEQYF	TGTGCCTGGGGGACCGGACAGGGAACCTACGAGCAGTACTTC
TRBJ1-4	TRBV10-3	NA	NA	CAISETPTGGEKLFF	TGTGCCATCAGTGAGACCCCAACCGGCGGTGAAAAACTGTTTTTT
TRBJ1-5	TRBV27	NA	NA	CASTSIQSNQPQHF	TGTGCCAGCACATCGATACAGAGCAATCAGCCCCAGCATTTT
TRBJ2-1	TRBV4-2	NA	TRBD2	CASSQEGLVDNEQFF	TGTGCCAGCAGCCAAGAGGGACTAGTTGACAATGAGCAGTTCTTC
TRBJ2-7	TRBV28	NA	TRBD2	CASRPLAGKSYEQYF	TGTGCCAGCAGACCCCTAGCGGGAAAATCCTACGAGCAGTACTTC
TRBJ1-2	TRBV6-6	NA	TRBD1	CASSYRGANYGYTF	TGTGCCAGCTCATACAGGGGGGCGAACTATGGCTACACCTTC
TRBJ2-1	TRBV6-5	NA	TRBD1	CASSSQTGKDNEQFF	TGTGCCAGCAGTTCTCAGACAGGGAAGGACAATGAGCAGTTCTTC
TRBJ1-4	TRBV28	NA	NA	CASSLGSLNEKLFF	TGTGCCAGCAGTTTGGGCAGTCTTAATGAAAAACTGTTTTTT
TRBJ2-3	TRBV28	NA	NA	CASSFGDTQYF	TGTGCCAGCAGTTTCGGAGATACGCAGTATTTT
TRBJ1-4	TRBV28	NA	NA	CASSLTGGPGKLFF	TGTGCCAGCAGTTTAACGGGGGGCCCTGGAAAACTGTTTTTT
TRBJ2-1	TRBV5-1	NA	TRBD2	CASSPGTSGRNEQFF	TGCGCCAGCAGCCCAGGGACTAGCGGCCGAAATGAGCAGTTCTTC
TRBJ2-1	TRBV9	NA	NA	CASSSQWHEQFF	TGTGCCAGCAGCTCACAGTGGCATGAGCAGTTCTTC
TRBJ2-1	TRBV10-3	NA	TRBD2	CAINGLAGRVDEQFF	TGTGCCATCAACGGACTAGCGGGACGAGTGGATGAGCAGTTCTTC
TRBJ2-1	TRBV19	NA	TRBD1	CASSPGQGYNEQFF	TGTGCCAGTAGCCCGGGACAGGGGTACAATGAGCAGTTCTTC
TRBJ2-2	TRBV7-6	NA	NA	CASSPGTNTGELFF	TGTGCCAGCAGCCCCGGGACTAACACCGGGGAGCTGTTTTTT
TRBJ2-7	TRBV4-1	NA	NA	CASSQGSGGYEQYF	TGCGCCAGCAGCCAAGGGAGTGGGGGCTACGAGCAGTACTTC
TRBJ1-1	TRBV27	NA	NA	CASSLFPYGQGRDTEAFF	TGTGCCAGCAGTTTATTCCCCTACGGGCAGGGAAGGGACACTGAAGCTTTCTTT
TRBJ1-4	TRBV5-4	NA	NA	CASSREPGTNEKLFF	TGTGCCAGCAGCCGAGAGCCCGGTACTAATGAAAAACTGTTTTTT
TRBJ2-7	TRBV4-1	NA	NA	CASRPGLAPHEQYF	TGCGCCAGCAGACCGGGACTCGCCCCCCACGAGCAGTACTTC
TRBJ2-3	TRBV12-5	NA	NA	CASGFADSNTQYF	TGTGCTAGTGGTTTCGCGGACAGTAATACGCAGTATTTT
TRBJ2-7	TRBV4-2	NA	TRBD2	CASSTGTSGRYEQYF	TGTGCCAGCAGCACTGGGACTAGCGGGAGATACGAGCAGTACTTC